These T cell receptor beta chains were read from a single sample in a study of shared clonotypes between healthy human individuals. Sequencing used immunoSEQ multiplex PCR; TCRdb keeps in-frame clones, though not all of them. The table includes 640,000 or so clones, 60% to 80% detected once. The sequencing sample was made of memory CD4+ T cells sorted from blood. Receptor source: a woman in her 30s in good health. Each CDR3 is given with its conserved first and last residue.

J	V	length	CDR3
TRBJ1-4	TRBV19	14	CASSIPHESEKLFF
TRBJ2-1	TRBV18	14	CASSPRQGGNEQFF
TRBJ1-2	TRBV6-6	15	CASSRGDRATYGYTF
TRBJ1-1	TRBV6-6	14	CASSHTIGDTEAFF
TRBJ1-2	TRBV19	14	CASTMGGMDYGYTF
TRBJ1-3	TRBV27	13	CASRGRGRDTIYF
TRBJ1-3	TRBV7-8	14	CASSQRRGGNTIYF
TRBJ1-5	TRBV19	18	CASSWLPGTGRSFQPQHF
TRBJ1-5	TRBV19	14	CASNMGQGWQPQHF
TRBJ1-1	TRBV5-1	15	CASSKQDRGQTEAFF
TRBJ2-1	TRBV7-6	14	CASKELAGASEQFF
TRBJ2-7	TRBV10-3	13	CAISGTGVNEQYF
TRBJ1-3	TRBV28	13	CASSRNRGDTIYF
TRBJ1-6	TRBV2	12	CASSAPNSPLHF
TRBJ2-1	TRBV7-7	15	CASSELAGVVNEQFF
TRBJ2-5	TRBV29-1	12	CSARSNQETQYF
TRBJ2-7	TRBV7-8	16	CASSLVGVSNSYEQYF
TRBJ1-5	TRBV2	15	CASSASWAGNQPQHF
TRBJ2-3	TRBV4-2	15	CASSQEPGGGGTQYF
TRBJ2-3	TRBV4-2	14	CASSQDGVGDTQYF
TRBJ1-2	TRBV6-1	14	CASRTGQGDDGYTF
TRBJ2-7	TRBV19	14	CASSIRDREREQYF
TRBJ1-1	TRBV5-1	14	CASSWGGGFAEAFF
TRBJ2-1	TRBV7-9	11	CASSLRRDGFF
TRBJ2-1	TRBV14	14	CASSPGTFYNEQFF
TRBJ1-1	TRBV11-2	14	CASGFRGLNTEAFF
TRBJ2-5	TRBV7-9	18	CASSLRKRLAGGQETQYF
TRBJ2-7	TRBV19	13	CASSKGAKDEQYF
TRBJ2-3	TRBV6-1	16	CASSVGTLGSTDTQYF
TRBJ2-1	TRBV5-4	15	CASRTGTSGMNEQFF
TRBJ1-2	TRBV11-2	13	CASSATGSEGYTF
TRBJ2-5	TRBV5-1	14	CASSPDRGLETQYF
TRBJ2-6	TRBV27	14	CASSLLSGANVLTF
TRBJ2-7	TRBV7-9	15	CASSLKGQGGYEQYF
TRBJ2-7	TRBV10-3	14	CAISPQRAAYEQYF
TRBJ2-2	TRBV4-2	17	CASSQDGAGEAFRELFF
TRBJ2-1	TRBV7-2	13	CASSLYISNEQFF
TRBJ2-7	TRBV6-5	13	CASSYGQGGEQYF
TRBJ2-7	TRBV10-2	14	CASARAGDSYEQYF
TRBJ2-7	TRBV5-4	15	CASSLDPGGSYEQYF